This TCR beta chain was recorded in a study of cytomegalovirus exposure and HLA in healthy donors (dated by TCRdb to about 2017). General notes on the study: According to an earlier analysis of a few hundred of the donors, some 180 million T cells yielded 120 million or so unique TCR beta sequences and 250 to 350 Gb of sequence data. About 330 gigabases of sequencing data and 75 million to 85 million unique TCR sequences made up an early release that covered over 550 HLA-typed donors. Among the approximately 400 genotyped donors, approximately 81% belonged to the genetic ancestry cluster associated with self-reported Caucasian donors. The study aimed to test whether cataloging public T cell receptors could reveal signatures of past pathogen exposure. The study used immunosequencing to profile the T cell repertoires of 600 to 850 subjects and linked those repertoires to cytomegalovirus serostatus. Along with the approximately 700-subject first cohort, a separate validation cohort of around 110 different subjects was used. To predict cytomegalovirus infection status, the study brought together high-throughput TCR immunosequencing, statistical association of individual TCRs with disease status, and machine learning. In a later analysis, previously published TCR beta repertoires from several hundred donors were re-analyzed and high-resolution HLA genotyping was added so that TCR occurrence patterns could be studied. The later analysis used no new phenotypic data to find candidate immune exposures, relying instead on TCR beta sequences and their occurrence across donors. In an earlier analysis of 587 of the donors, high-throughput TCR beta sequencing was used to judge whether each TCR beta V gene segment behaved as functional or pseudogenic. Alongside the repertoire data, information on donor age, sex, ethnicity and CMV serostatus was compiled. A later genetic analysis took genome-wide SNP genotypes for about three fifths of the roughly 670 donors and used that subset as a discovery cohort. Every discovery cohort repertoire had been produced on one sequencing platform. HLA typing included class I and class II loci at four-digit resolution. The number of typed donors differed by locus: 629-630 for A, B, C, DRB1 and DQB1; 500 to 550 for DQA1; 606 for DPA1; and about 450 for DPB1. Because of strong linkage in the cohort, roughly five DR-DQ haplotypes were treated as single units for association and clustering. Among 398 genotyped donors of the cohort, an average of roughly 230,000 unique TCR beta nucleotide sequences was sequenced per donor, of which approximately 19% were non-productive.

The protocol used for the library was the immunoSEQ multiplex PCR assay. For the multiplex PCR, a mixture combining 60 forward primers for TCR Vbeta segments and 13 reverse primers for TCR Jbeta segments was used. A multiplex PCR assay on genomic DNA amplified the CDR3 region of rearranged TCR beta genes. On the Illumina HiSeq System, the amplified TCR beta libraries were sequenced as 87-base-pair reads. Concerning the study's data processing: Across the 670 or so repertoires, a later analysis counted roughly 77 million unique TCR beta chains, 9 million to 14 million of which were shared by at least two donors. Raw reads were error-corrected and collapsed into unique sequences by a nearest-neighbor algorithm in which closely related sequences were merged to remove PCR and sequencing errors. CDR3 sequences were aligned to IMGT reference sequences to assign V, D and J gene segments. For a sequence to be retained, a match of at least six nucleotides to both a V gene segment and a J gene segment was required. Rearrangements were classified as productive when the CDR3 lacked stop codons and remained in frame with V and J, and all other rearrangements were classified as non-productive. CDR3 was defined according to IMGT convention as the region running from the second conserved V-encoded cysteine to the conserved J-encoded phenylalanine. In an earlier analysis of some 550 of the donors, sequences lacking an unambiguous match to a single V gene segment were excluded. In an earlier analysis of 500 to 750 of the donors, V segments were called functional above 56.7% productive rearrangements and were called segregating when the between-donor standard deviation exceeded 5%. A statistical classification framework was built for diagnosing cytomegalovirus status from the catalog of TCR beta chain sequences. V and J gene assignment, in a later analysis, came from comparing TCR nucleotide sequences with IMGT/GENE-DB human TR gene sequences. In a later analysis, CDR3 sequences and most-parsimonious VDJ recombination scenarios were assigned using the TCRdist pipeline. In a later analysis, each TCR beta chain was defined by its CDR3 amino acid sequence together with its V-gene family, and reads lacking a unique V-gene family were excluded. In a later analysis, approximately 590 highly shared, low-generation-probability nucleotide sequences were removed to address suspected cross-contamination and a sequencing artifact. In a later analysis, a clonal expansion index was calculated for each public chain from normalized within-repertoire ranks of inferred template counts. In a later analysis, generation probabilities were computed with a VDJ recombination model fitted to out-of-frame rearrangements, and the resulting probabilities were checked against IGoR. In a later analysis, TCR-TCR, TCR-HLA and TCR-CMV co-occurrence was scored with hypergeometric tests, and a repertoire-size bias correction was applied to TCR pairs. To estimate false discovery rates, a later analysis permuted the HLA or CMV assignments 20 times. In a later analysis, co-occurring TCRs were grouped using DBSCAN, with TCRdist sequence similarity added in when clustering inside HLA-allele-positive subsets. Co-occurrence clustering excluded repertoires with fewer than 30,000 or more than 120,000 public chains, plus five with anomalous nucleotide sharing. Entries here come from immuneACCESS through TCRdb and include only in-frame sequences with V and J called. Some clones fail to appear in such tables; in the studies checked, an unresolved V gene covers under half of the shortfall, and the cause of the remainder is unknown. V and J calls and clone size are those listed in that table; D and trimming were worked out from the DNA. This sample holds approximately 170,000 clones; around 75% were observed only once. Approximately 4.6% of the sample goes to the ten largest clones.

Findings and caveats that apply to the study as a whole: A total of roughly 160 TCR beta chains were listed by the study as associated with cytomegalovirus. Because HLA typing was unavailable for some donors at each locus, only the typed subset was used in association tests. Several of the top co-occurrence clusters appeared to be linked to parvovirus B19, influenza, CMV and Epstein-Barr virus, according to a later analysis. In a later analysis, the rate of TCR association differed among HLA loci, with DRB1 alleles having the most associated TCRs and HLA-C alleles having the fewest. The classifier was reported to diagnose cytomegalovirus status with high specificity and sensitivity in both the original and validation cohorts. Broadly in line with IMGT annotations, most TCR beta V segments showed up in productive rearrangements about 87% or about 30% of the time in an earlier analysis of 450 to 600 of the donors. According to a later genetic analysis, donors in an Asian-associated ancestry cluster had fewer N-insertions in productive TCRs than the approximately 700-donor mean. When HLA alleles, especially DR and DQ, strongly co-occurred, attributing TCR associations to individual alleles was difficult. This cohort had only TCR beta chains sequenced, and the lack of alpha or paired-chain data limited which features could be detected. A later analysis found that most CMV-associated TCR beta chains appeared HLA-restricted, with HLA associations seemingly driven largely by CMV exposure. Because counts were too low, under 20 rarely observed V segments, including chromosome 9 orphons, were left out of the earlier analysis of roughly 600 of the donors. Linkage disequilibrium might explain the correlated functional status among segregating V segments, but an unknown experimental factor could not be excluded. A cluster of highly shared sequence variants was judged likely to be a technical artifact of the sequencing pipeline. A further reported finding was that TCR beta sequences accurately predicted the HLA-A and HLA-B alleles for most subjects in the first cohort. V-gene and J-gene trimming of TCR beta chains was associated with a missense DCLRE1C variant in a later genetic analysis, and the association was replicated in an independent cohort. It was suggested by the authors that the approach could potentially be generalized to other disease states and immunological phenotypes. Compared with equally common non-associated chains, HLA-associated TCR beta chains in a later analysis were more clonally expanded and had lower generation probabilities. Across donors, most TCR sequences were observed very rarely, whereas some public TCRs were present in many individuals. In vitro tests confirmed that a few of the cytomegalovirus-associated TCR beta chains recognize cytomegalovirus antigens. Presence/absence analyses assumed roughly uniform sequencing depth across donors, an assumption that may not hold. CMV serostatus was the only immune exposure information available for the cohort. Because the 87-base-pair reads could not distinguish some IMGT-functional V segments, including TRBV6-2 and TRBV6-3, those segments were excluded. Specific HLA alleles were associated with over 15,000 TCR beta sequences at a false discovery rate of 0.05 in a later analysis.

As regards this clone: What this receptor recognizes is not known. No much larger clone is present one base from it, and per-base qualities are unavailable.

The CDR3 covers 15 residues, taking in both the cysteine and the valine. Only the CDR3 DNA stays, 45 bases, in frame from base 1. Per the germline V gene, SGHVS is the CDR1 and FQNEAQ is the CDR2. The V end gives up 1 base and the J end 5 bases, leaving 8 bases in the junction not matched to a gene. In total, just over 650 healthy bone marrow donors made up the cohort. At the time of sampling, every cohort member was nominally healthy, though immune exposures that went unrecorded were likely present. The donor was CMV seropositive and was included in the group of approximately 310 seropositive cohort members. A peripheral blood sample was provided by each donor, and peripheral blood mononuclear cells were used for TCR beta sequencing. The Qiagen DNeasy Blood Extraction Kit was used to extract genomic DNA from the blood cell samples.

The sequence was collected from a man younger than 30 in good health and CMV-seropositive. Sequenced input: PBMCs. The chain was built from TRBV7-8 and TRBJ2-7, with TRBD2 identical over 7 junction bases. The CDR3 here reads CASSLGSSGSHEQYV. The nucleotide sequence is TGTGCCAGCAGCTTAGGCTCTAGCGGTTCCCACGAGCAGTACGTC.